The 32 T cell receptor beta chains listed next were all sequenced from one sample in a study of T cells expressing NK-cell markers. TCRdb processed the 5' RACE reads again and assigns one entry to each CDR3 protein, with no DNA. The sample holds 350,000 to 450,000 distinct CDR3 sequences. The sequencing input was blood T cells: a sorted CD56 or NKG2C T cell subset, CD4+ or CD8+ T cells, or bulk PBMC T cells (not recorded which). The receptors were gathered from a man aged 18-75 years in good health.

The V gene is TRBV6-4, the J gene TRBJ1-6; with no DNA, the TCRdb D assignment of TRBD1 cannot be verified. CDR3 length: 15 residues. Germline assignment: CDR1 MRHNA and CDR2 SNTAGT. The CDR3 loop is CASSDSRGRNSPLHF.

The CDR3 region is CSARDPARGRGELFF. This chain links TRBV20-1 with TRBJ2-2; the TCRdb D gene call, TRBD1, has no DNA to confirm it. CDR3 length: 15 residues. Germline V lookup: CDR1 DFQATT, CDR2 SNEGSKA (reference sequence).

The rearrangement links TRBV6-1 to TRBJ2-7; TCRdb outputs TRBD1, but without DNA this stays unchecked. Germline lookup yields CDR1 MNHNS and CDR2 SASEGT. The length of the CDR3 is 15 residues. The CDR3 loop is CASSKPQDRTYEQYF.

The V gene is TRBV2, the J gene TRBJ1-2. From germline, CDR1 is SNHLY and CDR2 FYNNEI. The length of the CDR3 is 12 residues. CDR3: CASSKAEYGYTF.

The rearrangement uses TRBV25-1 and TRBJ2-2. Germline V lookup: CDR1 MGHDK, CDR2 SYGVNS. This CDR3 spans 16 amino acids. CDR3 loop: CASSGLRGLSSGELFF.

The chain is built from TRBV14 and TRBJ1-1. Per the germline V gene, CDR1 is SGHDN and CDR2 is FVKESK. The CDR3 extends over 12 amino acids. The CDR3 here is CASSETYTEAFF. The whole variable domain, filled in from reference TRBV14 and TRBJ1-1, reads EAGVTQFPSHSVIEKGQTVTLRCDPISGHDNLYWYRRVMGKEIKFLLHFVKESKQDESGMPNNRFLAERTGGTYSTLKVQPAELEDSGVYFCASSETYTEAFFGQGTRLTVV.

V is TRBV7-9 and J is TRBJ2-1. The CDR3 covers 15 residues. In germline, CDR1 is SEHNR, CDR2 FQNEAQ (reference sequence). CDR3 amino acids: CASRFLDIHGDEQFF. Full variable domain (remainder filled in from reference TRBV7-9 and TRBJ2-1): DTGVSQNPRHKITKRGQNVTFRCDPISEHNRLYWYRQTLGQGPEFLTYFQNEAQLEKSRLLSDRFSAERPKGSFSTLEIQRTEQGDSAMYLCASRFLDIHGDEQFFGPGTRLTVL.

The V call is TRBV18, the J call TRBJ2-5; TCRdb designates TRBD1, a call that cannot be tested without DNA. The V gene's germline CDR1 is KGHSH and CDR2 LQKENI. CDR3 length: 16 amino acids. The CDR3 reads CASSPPFRTGLETQYF.

The chain carries TRBV7-2 and TRBJ1-1. Germline V gene sequence: CDR1 SGHTA, CDR2 FQGNSA. This CDR3 has 12 residues. The chain's CDR3 is CASSFTGVAAFF.

V gene TRBV4-2 combines with J gene TRBJ1-2; TCRdb designates TRBD1, a call that cannot be tested without DNA. Germline V gene lookup returns CDR1 LGHNA and CDR2 YNFKEQ. The CDR3 sequence is 16 residues long. CDR3 sequence reads: CASSQYFSGAYYGYTF.

The chain recombines TRBV5-1 with TRBJ2-3; the D call of TRBD2 rests on TCRdb alone, since no DNA is present to check it. Germline CDR1 SGHRS, CDR2 YFSETQ. CDR3 length equals 15 residues. CDR3 amino acids: CASRLGAGSTDTQYF.

The chain uses TRBV20-1 and TRBJ2-3; TCRdb's D gene call, TRBD2, goes unchecked for lack of DNA. From germline, CDR1 is DFQATT and CDR2 SNEGSKA (reference sequence). This CDR3 is 13 amino acids long. CDR3 in amino acids: CSASEVLESAQYF.

The rearrangement joins TRBV6-1 to TRBJ2-3; TCRdb's D call of TRBD1 is untestable without DNA. Looked up from germline, CDR1 is MNHNS and CDR2 is SASEGT. This CDR3 has 14 amino acids. CDR3 protein: CASGPGGSSDTQYF.

The chain recombines TRBV6-5 with TRBJ2-5. The CDR3 runs to 15 residues. Looked up from germline, CDR1 is MNHEY and CDR2 is SVGAGI. This chain's CDR3 is CASSYLMRPKETQYF.

The chain couples TRBV5-1 to TRBJ1-1. Per germline, CDR1 SGHRS and CDR2 YFSETQ. The CDR3 length is 15 residues. The CDR3 loop reads CASSLAGAVNTEAFF.

The V gene is TRBV3-1, the J gene TRBJ2-4; without DNA, the TCRdb call of TRBD1 cannot be checked. Germline V CDR1 and CDR2: LGHDT, YNNKEL (reference sequence). The CDR3 length is 14 residues. The CDR3 loop reads CASSQGGTGDIQYF.

V is TRBV5-6 and J is TRBJ2-3; the D call of TRBD2 rests on TCRdb alone, since no DNA is present to check it. CDR3 length equals 17 residues. Germline CDR1 is SGHDT and CDR2 is YYEEEE. The CDR3 protein is CASSFRLAGGLADTQYF.

The chain has TRBV2 and TRBJ2-7; TCRdb calls TRBD2, which cannot be checked without DNA. The CDR3 covers 15 residues. Germline CDR1 and CDR2: SNHLY and FYNNEI. CDR3 loop: CASRGGAGISYEQYF. Together with reference TRBV2 and TRBJ2-7, the CDR3 gives the full variable domain: EPEVTQTPSHQVTQMGQEVILRCVPISNHLYFYWYRQILGQKVEFLVSFYNNEISEKSEIFDDQFSVERPDGSNFTLKIRSTKLEDSAMYFCASRGGAGISYEQYFGPGTRLTVT.

The chain couples TRBV7-6 to TRBJ1-1; TCRdb's D gene call, TRBD1, goes unchecked for lack of DNA. The CDR3 sequence is 15 residues long. CDR1 SGHVS and CDR2 FNYEAQ come from the germline V gene. The CDR3 spells CASSPTPGMNTEAFF. Together with reference TRBV7-6 and TRBJ1-1, the CDR3 gives the full variable domain: GAGVSQSPRYKVTKRGQDVALRCDPISGHVSLYWYRQALGQGPEFLTYFNYEAQQDKSGLPNDRFSAERPEGSISTLTIQRTEQRDSAMYRCASSPTPGMNTEAFFGQGTRLTVV.

This sequence joins TRBV5-1 and TRBJ2-1; TCRdb's D call, TRBD1, is unchecked because there is no DNA. This CDR3 spans 15 amino acids. The germline V gene encodes CDR1 SGHRS and CDR2 YFSETQ. The CDR3 sequence: CASSLAGWGYNEQFF. The complete variable domain, with remaining parts taken from reference TRBV5-1 and TRBJ2-1, reads KAGVTQTPRYLIKTRGQQVTLSCSPISGHRSVSWYQQTPGQGLQFLFEYFSETQRNKGNFPGRFSGRQFSNSRSEMNVSTLELGDSALYLCASSLAGWGYNEQFFGPGTRLTVL.

The CDR3 here is CASSRAGVDTQYF. The rearrangement uses TRBV5-1 and TRBJ2-3; TCRdb's assignment of TRBD1 cannot be checked, as there is no DNA. Germline-derived CDR1 and CDR2 are SGHRS and YFSETQ. CDR3 length: 13 residues.

The V call is TRBV18, the J call TRBJ2-5. Per germline, CDR1 KGHSH and CDR2 LQKENI. This CDR3 has 15 amino acids. CDR3 protein: CASSPPVRIGGTQYF.

The CDR3 reads CASSELVGNTIYF. The chain has TRBV9 and TRBJ1-3. CDR1 and CDR2 from the germline V gene are SGDLS and YYNGEE. This CDR3 is built from 13 residues.

The J gene is TRBJ2-1, the V gene TRBV14; TCRdb indicates TRBD1, and absent DNA this call remains unverified. The CDR3 covers 13 residues. Germline V gene lookup returns CDR1 SGHDN and CDR2 FVKESK. CDR3 sequence: CASSFPGVNEQFF. Drawing the rest from reference TRBV14 and TRBJ2-1, the complete variable domain is EAGVTQFPSHSVIEKGQTVTLRCDPISGHDNLYWYRRVMGKEIKFLLHFVKESKQDESGMPNNRFLAERTGGTYSTLKVQPAELEDSGVYFCASSFPGVNEQFFGPGTRLTVL.

The chain couples TRBV11-2 to TRBJ2-7; the TCRdb D gene call, TRBD2, has no DNA to confirm it. Germline V lookup: CDR1 SGHAT, CDR2 FQNNGV. This CDR3 is built from 19 residues. CDR3 in amino acids: CASSLSRGLAGGGSYEQYF.

The gene calls are TRBV28 and TRBJ1-3; the TCRdb call, TRBD1, lacks DNA for checking. Germline CDR1 and CDR2: MDHEN and SYDVKM. This CDR3 comprises 15 residues. The CDR3: CASSLVGTYGNTIYF.

The chain uses TRBV5-1 and TRBJ2-2. There are 14 residues in the CDR3. CDR1 and CDR2 (germline): SGHRS, YFSETQ. The CDR3 loop is CASSLDIHGGELFF.

The rearrangement uses TRBV11-2 and TRBJ2-1; TCRdb lists TRBD1, though no DNA is available to test this call. The length of the CDR3 is 13 residues. CDR1 SGHAT and CDR2 FQNNGV come from the germline V gene. CDR3 region: CASSLVNGNGQFF.

The J gene is TRBJ2-5, the V gene TRBV5-1. Germline V gene lookup returns CDR1 SGHRS and CDR2 YFSETQ. There are 13 residues in the CDR3. CDR3 sequence: CASRRNARETQYF.

V is TRBV28 and J is TRBJ2-1; the D call of TRBD1 rests on TCRdb alone, since no DNA is present to check it. Germline V gives CDR1 MDHEN, CDR2 SYDVKM. CDR3 length equals 17 residues. CDR3: CASSSNRGEFVGNEQFF.

This sequence joins TRBV24-1 and TRBJ2-5. There are 13 residues in the CDR3. CDR1 KGHDR and CDR2 SFDVKD come from the germline V gene. CDR3 loop: CATSEGKQETQYF.

The chain has TRBV15 and TRBJ2-2; TCRdb outputs TRBD2, but without DNA this stays unchecked. Germline V gives CDR1 LNHNV, CDR2 YYDKDF (reference sequence). The CDR3 consists of 16 residues. CDR3 sequence reads: CATSRDVGGNTGELFF.